This TCR beta chain derives from a study of cytomegalovirus exposure and HLA in healthy donors. For the study at large: There were 100 million to 130 million unique TCR beta sequences, drawn from 180 million or so T cells, in an earlier analysis. Notes on the study in general: A reported reduction in N-insertions relative to the roughly 700-donor mean was seen in an Asian-associated ancestry cluster in a later analysis. Looking again later, the authors saw that most CMV-associated TCR beta chains seemed HLA-restricted.

It was with 60 Vbeta and 13 Jbeta primers that the PCR ran. Only in-frame clones appear in the TCRdb table, and some are missing; sequencing was by immunoSEQ multiplex PCR. The sample holds under 150,000 clones, about 75% seen once. Turning to this clone: What it binds is unknown.

In nominal health when sampled, donors likely had unrecorded immune exposures nonetheless. The germline CDR1 and CDR2 sequences are SGHDT and YYEEEE. V was pared by 2 bases and J by 3 bases, with 12 bases between. There are 14 residues in the CDR3. This clonotype originated in a man aged 60 to 69 in good health and CMV-seronegative. The sequenced sample consisted of PBMCs. This chain joins TRBV5-6 and TRBJ2-7; unclear D gene. Here the CDR3 reads CASSFVDSFYEQYF. The DNA for the CDR3 is TGTGCCAGCAGCTTCGTAGACTCATTCTACGAGCAGTACTTC.